This TCR beta chain was sequenced in a study of T cells after yellow fever vaccination. One entry per CDR3 protein results from TCRdb running MiXCR on the 5' RACE reads. Of fewer than 450,000 distinct CDR3 sequences listed, about 4% are singletons. Trimming left V 2 bases short and J 1 base short, with 9 bases between. Germline CDR1 is SGHDT and CDR2 is YYEEEE. The CDR3 consists of 14 residues. This clonotype was detected ten times or more. Antigen unknown. Overall study results and limits: Reappearance after the booster was seen for most primary-vaccination clones, at 95% to 96% CD4 and 85% to 90% CD8. Abundant bulk-population clonotypes could contaminate the FACS-sorted repertoires.

The material sequenced was PBMCs, taken 5 days after the yellow fever booster vaccination. The TCR sequence derives from a man aged 18 to 30 who received the YFV17D yellow fever vaccine. The chain recombines TRBV5-6 with TRBJ2-5; a weak D match, TRBD1 (5 bases). CDR3 nucleotides: TGTGCCAGCAGCTTTGGGGCCACCCAAGAGACCCAGTACTTC. It is translated as CASSFGATQETQYF.